Sequencing of this T cell receptor (beta chain) was carried out in a study of blood T cells in healthy people across ages. In its sample, this clonotype was seen a few times. As yet, its antigen is unknown. Researchers report isolating at least 6 million PBMCs per sample. Study-level findings and limits: Long-lived donors had more naive CD4+ cells and higher diversity than aged donors. Significant beta diversity loss was already apparent by age 40, declining roughly linearly.

The authors ran a second PCR of 7 to 11 cycles using a sample-barcoded 5' primer and a J-beta primer mix. MiXCR, run by TCRdb on the 5' RACE reads, gives a single entry per CDR3 protein. The table shows over 950,000 distinct CDR3 sequences, with around two fifths occurring only once. Trimming removed 1 base at V and 2 bases at J, with 15 bases between. Germline V gene lookup returns CDR1 SGHTA and CDR2 FQGNSA. The CDR3 covers 16 residues. The TCR was taken from a man between 18 and 35 years old in good health. The chain recombines TRBV7-2 with TRBJ2-7; weak D call: TRBD1 (6 bases). The sequencing input was blood. The CDR3 DNA is TGTGCCAGCAGCTTAGACCCAGGGGTTTTGACCTACGAGCAGTACTTC. It encodes CASSLDPGVLTYEQYF.